The 12 T cell receptor beta chains given below trace back to one sample, sequenced in a study of HIV-infected children after antiretroviral therapy interruption. A 3' RACE protocol on RNA, with unique molecular identifiers, produced the TCR library. MiXCR was run by TCRdb on the 3' RACE reads, yielding one entry per CDR3 protein. The sample holds tens of thousands of distinct CDR3 sequences, 4.3% seen once. Treatment reported: PENTA 11 planned treatment interruption arm or continuous ART arm. The material was CD45RA+ CD4+ T cells from PBMCs, pooled from several time points, obtained from a donor given antiretroviral therapy, either interrupted or continuous. Described subset: naive CD4+ CD45RA+ CD45RO- T cells. All receptors derive from a pool of human donors with HIV.

This clonotype occurred a few times. The chain carries TRBV18 and TRBJ2-2, with 7 bases fitting TRBD1. Germline V lookup: CDR1 KGHSH, CDR2 LQKENI. This CDR3 region has 15 residues. V dropped 5 bases and J dropped 6; count of bases not matched to a gene: 9. CDR3 protein: CASSSRAGGSGELFF. CDR3 nucleotides: TGTGCCAGCTCATCGCGCGCAGGGGGATCCGGGGAGCTGTTTTTT. The variable domain in full, completed from reference TRBV18 and TRBJ2-2, reads NAGVMQNPRHLVRRRGQEARLRCSPMKGHSHVYWYRQLPEEGLKFMVYLQKENIIDESGMPKERFSAEFPKEGPSILRIQQVVRGDSAAYFCASSSRAGGSGELFFGEGSRLTVL.

There are a few counts of this clonotype. The chain uses TRBV4-2 and TRBJ1-1; no reliable D call. Germline CDR1 is LGHNA and CDR2 is YNFKEQ. Trimming left V 4 bases short and J 5 bases short, with 17 bases between. This CDR3 comprises 15 residues. As DNA, the CDR3 is TGTGCCAGCAGCCCTGGTGGCCTGGCGGGGACTGAAGCTTTCTTT. It yields the protein CASSPGGLAGTEAFF.

There are many counts of this clonotype. The chain links TRBV23-1 to TRBJ2-3; D gene uncertain. TRBV23-1 is an ORF, with its function uncertain. Trimming cost V 0 bases and J 2 bases, with 12 bases left between them. This CDR3 contains 16 residues. The CDR3 loop is CASSQSLGSLTDTQYF. CDR3 DNA: TGCGCCAGCAGTCAATCGCTCGGCAGCCTCACAGATACGCAGTATTTT.

This clonotype showed up many times. This chain links TRBV9 with TRBJ1-2; D gene ambiguous. Trimming left V 4 bases short and J 5 bases short, with 18 bases between. CDR3 length: 15 residues. In germline, CDR1 is SGDLS, CDR2 YYNGEE. The CDR3 region has the DNA TGTGCCAGCAGCCCCTTTGGAGGTCCGGTATATGGCTACACCTTC. Translated: CASSPFGGPVYGYTF.

This clonotype was recorded at least ten times. This chain joins TRBV5-1 and TRBJ2-5; tentatively, D is TRBD1 (6 bases). Between the trimmed V and J ends, which lost 5 bases and 2 bases, there was a span of 22 bases. The germline gives CDR1 SGHRS, CDR2 YFSETQ. The CDR3 extends over 17 amino acids. CDR3 sequence: CASSFDRSSAGQETQYF. The CDR3 coding sequence is TGCGCCAGCAGTTTTGACAGGTCGAGCGCCGGGCAAGAGACCCAGTACTTC.

This clonotype was recorded many times. CDR3 region: CASSLGLGDGYTF. CDR3 sequence (DNA): TGTGCCAGCAGTCTAGGACTAGGAGATGGCTACACCTTC. J is TRBJ1-2 and V is TRBV27; D remains unclear. The CDR3 has 13 amino acids. V was trimmed by 5 bases and J by 6 bases, leaving 13 bases between them. The germline V gene encodes CDR1 MNHEY and CDR2 SMNVEV (reference sequence).

This clonotype was counted only a few times. V gene TRBV12-3 or TRBV12-4 combines with J gene TRBJ1-4; TRBD1 is a possible D gene (5 bases). The CDR3 is 13 amino acids. The germline V and J ends were trimmed by 6 bases and 5 bases, with 10 bases remaining between them. The CDR3 loop reads CASRPDTNEKLFF. For the CDR3, the DNA is TGTGCCAGCAGGCCGGACACAAATGAAAAACTGTTTTTT.

This clonotype was detected ten times or more. The chain is built from TRBV20-1 and TRBJ2-2, with D perhaps TRBD1 (5 bases). The CDR3 length is 12 residues. Trimming left V 0 bases short and J 7 bases short, with 6 bases between. Per germline, CDR1 DFQATT and CDR2 SNEGSKA (reference sequence). The CDR3 here is CSAREGVGELFF. The CDR3 DNA reads TGCAGTGCTAGAGAAGGGGTCGGGGAGCTGTTTTTT.

This clonotype appeared many times. V is TRBV12-3 or TRBV12-4 and J is TRBJ1-2; D is perhaps TRBD1 (5 bases). This CDR3 has 13 amino acids. The ends were cut back, 4 bases at V and 5 bases at J, with 11 bases in the middle. CDR3 amino acids: CASSSRGVYGYTF. In DNA, the CDR3 is TGTGCCAGCAGTTCGCGAGGGGTTTATGGCTACACCTTC.

The chain uses TRBV5-1 and TRBJ2-7; no firm D call. Germline loops: CDR1 SGHRS, CDR2 YFSETQ. The CDR3 consists of 16 residues. V was cut by 3 bases and J by 0 bases, with 16 bases left in between. The CDR3 DNA reads TGCGCCAGCAGCTCTGGACCGCTTACAGACTCCTACGAGCAGTACTTC. It encodes CASSSGPLTDSYEQYF. The full variable domain, rest sourced from reference TRBV5-1 and TRBJ2-7, is KAGVTQTPRYLIKTRGQQVTLSCSPISGHRSVSWYQQTPGQGLQFLFEYFSETQRNKGNFPGRFSGRQFSNSRSEMNVSTLELGDSALYLCASSSGPLTDSYEQYFGPGTRLTVT.

This clonotype was seen only a few times. The V call is TRBV2, the J call TRBJ2-2, with D unresolved. Germline CDR1 reads SNHLY; CDR2 reads FYNNEI. The CDR3 extends over 16 amino acids. The ends were cut back, 4 bases at V and 2 bases at J, with 14 bases in the middle. CDR3 residues: CASSVRSGPNTGELFF. Written as DNA, the CDR3 is TGTGCCAGCAGTGTCCGTTCCGGGCCAAACACCGGGGAGCTGTTTTTT.

This clonotype was observed a few times. The V and J genes are TRBV6-6 and TRBJ2-3, with 7 positions matching TRBD1. Germline V gives CDR1 MNHNY, CDR2 SVGAGI (reference sequence). The CDR3 spans 16 residues. V lost 2 bases to trimming and J lost 0 bases; unmatched junction nucleotides: 5. The chain's CDR3 is CASSYRQGVSTDTQYF. The CDR3 DNA reads as TGTGCCAGCAGTTACAGGCAGGGGGTCAGCACAGATACGCAGTATTTT.